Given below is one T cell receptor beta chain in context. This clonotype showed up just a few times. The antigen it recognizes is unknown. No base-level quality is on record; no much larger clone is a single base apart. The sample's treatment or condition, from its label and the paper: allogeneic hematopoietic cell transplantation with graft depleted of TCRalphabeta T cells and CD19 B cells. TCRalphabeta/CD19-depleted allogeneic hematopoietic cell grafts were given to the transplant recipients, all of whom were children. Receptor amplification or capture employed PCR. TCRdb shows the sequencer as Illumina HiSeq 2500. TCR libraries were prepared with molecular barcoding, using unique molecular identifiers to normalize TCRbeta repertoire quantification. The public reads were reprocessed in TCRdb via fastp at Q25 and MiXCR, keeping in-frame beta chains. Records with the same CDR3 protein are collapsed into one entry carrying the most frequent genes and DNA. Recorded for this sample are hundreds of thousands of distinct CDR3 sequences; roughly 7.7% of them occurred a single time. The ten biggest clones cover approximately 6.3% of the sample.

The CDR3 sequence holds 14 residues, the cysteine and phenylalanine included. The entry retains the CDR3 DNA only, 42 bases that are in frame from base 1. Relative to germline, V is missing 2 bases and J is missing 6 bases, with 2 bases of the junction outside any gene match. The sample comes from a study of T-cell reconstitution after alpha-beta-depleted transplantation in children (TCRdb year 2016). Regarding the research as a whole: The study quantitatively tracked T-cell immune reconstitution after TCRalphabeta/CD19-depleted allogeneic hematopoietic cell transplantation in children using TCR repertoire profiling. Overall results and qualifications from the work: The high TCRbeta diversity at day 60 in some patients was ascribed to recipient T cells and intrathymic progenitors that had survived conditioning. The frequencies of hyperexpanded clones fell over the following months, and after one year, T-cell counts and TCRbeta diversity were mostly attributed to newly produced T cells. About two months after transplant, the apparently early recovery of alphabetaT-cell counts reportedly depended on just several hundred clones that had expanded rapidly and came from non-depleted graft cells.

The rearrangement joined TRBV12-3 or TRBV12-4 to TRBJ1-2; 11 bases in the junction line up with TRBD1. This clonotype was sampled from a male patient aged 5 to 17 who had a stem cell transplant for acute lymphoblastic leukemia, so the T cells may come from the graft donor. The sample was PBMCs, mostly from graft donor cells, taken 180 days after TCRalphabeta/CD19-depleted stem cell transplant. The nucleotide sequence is TGTGCCAGCAGTTTATGGACAGGGGGCCATGGCTACACCTTC. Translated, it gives CASSLWTGGHGYTF.